Below, 8 T cell receptor beta chains from the same sample are listed, as sequenced in a study of blood T cell repertoires in COVID-19. TCRdb's copy holds only in-frame clones and misses some; the assay was immunoSEQ multiplex PCR. The sample has over 140,000 clones, over 60% seen once. The sample was PBMCs or T cells enriched from blood (not recorded which). The receptors come from a woman between 50 and 59 years old who had recovered from COVID-19.

The chain uses TRBV28 and TRBJ2-3; 7 bases match TRBD2. The V gene's germline CDR1 is MDHEN and CDR2 SYDVKM. The CDR3 totals 17 residues. Germline trimming cut 6 bases from V and 7 bases from J; bases unmatched to any gene: 19. Written as DNA, the CDR3 is TGTGCCAGCAGAAGTTGGAAGCGGGGTTCCCACGGGAATACGCAGTATTTT. Protein: CASRSWKRGSHGNTQYF.

The chain uses TRBV29-1 and TRBJ1-4, with TRBD1 as a possible D gene (6 bases). Looked up from germline, CDR1 is SQVTM and CDR2 is ANQGSEA. This CDR3 has 14 amino acids. V shed 5 bases and J shed 0 bases, with 10 bases lying between them. This CDR3 is CSVLTGPTNEKLFF. The DNA for the CDR3 is TGCAGCGTTTTAACAGGGCCAACTAATGAAAAACTGTTTTTT.

The V and J genes are TRBV7-2 and TRBJ2-3, with 9 positions matching TRBD2. Germline CDR1 reads SGHTA; CDR2 reads FQGNSA. The CDR3 length is 15 residues. J was trimmed by 9 bases and V by 5 bases; bases with no gene match: 12. CDR3 DNA sequence: TGTGCCAGCAGCATTAAAAGCGGGGGGAGCATAACGCAGTATTTT. This sequence encodes CASSIKSGGSITQYF.

This clone was found once. V gene TRBV19 combines with J gene TRBJ2-2; D not resolved. Between the trimmed V and J ends, which lost 4 bases and 3 bases, there was a span of 9 bases. CDR1 is LNHDA and CDR2 is SQIVND in the germline V gene (reference sequence). This CDR3 has 14 residues. The CDR3: CASSTPTDTGELFF. The CDR3 DNA reads TGTGCCAGTAGTACCCCCACAGACACCGGGGAGCTGTTTTTT.

This clone was counted once. V and J are TRBV2 and TRBJ1-2; 7 bases line up with TRBD1. Germline CDR1 is SNHLY and CDR2 is FYNNEI. This CDR3 region has 15 residues. J gave up 4 bases and V 3 bases, and 8 bases lay outside the gene matches. The CDR3 is CASSEGYRGGYGYTF. The CDR3 nucleotides are TGTGCCAGCAGTGAGGGATACAGGGGCGGCTATGGCTACACCTTC.

The chain links TRBV18 to TRBJ1-2; D is ambiguous. The germline V gene encodes CDR1 KGHSH and CDR2 LQKENI. This CDR3 has 15 amino acids. V was clipped by 3 bases and J by 5 bases, with 16 bases between them. CDR3 sequence: CASSPPARLDYGYTF. In DNA form, the CDR3 reads TGTGCCAGCTCACCGCCAGCCAGGTTGGATTATGGCTACACCTTC.

The CDR3 nucleotides are TGTGCCAGCAGCTTAGCCCCTAGCGGGAGGGCCGGGGAGCTGTTTTTT. Its protein is CASSLAPSGRAGELFF. The gene calls are TRBV11-2 and TRBJ2-2, with 12 bases lining up with TRBD2. The ends lost 1 base at V and 6 bases at J; junction bases unmatched: 3. This CDR3 comprises 16 residues. Per germline, CDR1 SGHAT and CDR2 FQNNGV.

The chain combines TRBV7-3 with TRBJ2-2; 10 bases are shared with TRBD2. The CDR3 sequence is 16 residues long. J was trimmed by 6 bases and V by 0 bases; bases with no gene match: 4. CDR1 SGHTA and CDR2 FQGTGA come from the germline V gene. DNA for the CDR3: TGTGCCAGCAGCTTAACAAGCCTAGCGGGGGCCGGGGAGCTGTTTTTT. Protein sequence: CASSLTSLAGAGELFF.